This is a list of T cell receptor beta chains from one sample in a study of identical twins. TCRdb fed the 5' RACE reads into MiXCR, producing one record per CDR3 protein. The top ten clones hold 0.48% of a sample with approximately 550,000 distinct CDR3 sequences, 20% to 25% of them seen once. These same records also appear under a second study, on yellow fever vaccine responses in identical twins.

The sample taken for sequencing was CD4+ T cells sorted from blood. These receptors came from a woman between 18 and 29 years old in good health. Both conserved end residues are part of each CDR3. A D gene is named only where the DNA matches it firmly. Some rows mark clone size as missing; the rest say once, few, many or name a class of expanded clone.

j_call clone_size d_call v_call cdr3_aa cdr3_nt
TRBJ1-2 NA TRBD1 TRBV2 CASSPRTGGGGYTF TGTGCCAGCAGCCCACGGACAGGGGGAGGAGGCTACACCTTC
TRBJ2-2 NA NA TRBV28 CASSSHWEPNTGELFF TGTGCCAGCTCCTCCCACTGGGAACCCAACACCGGGGAGCTGTTTTTT
TRBJ2-1 few TRBD2 TRBV10-3 CAITGTLTSGSHEQFF TGTGCCATCACCGGGACACTGACTAGCGGGAGTCATGAGCAGTTCTTC
TRBJ2-7 few NA TRBV6-1 CASTLSYEQYF TGTGCCAGCACTCTATCCTACGAGCAGTACTTC
TRBJ2-2 NA NA TRBV18 CASSPKQKNTGELFF TGTGCCAGCTCACCGAAACAGAAGAACACCGGGGAGCTGTTTTTT
TRBJ2-2 NA TRBD1 TRBV6-6 CATTPGGTGELFF TGTGCCACCACTCCAGGGGGTACCGGGGAGCTGTTTTTT
TRBJ2-1 few TRBD2 TRBV9 CASSVTSSGRAGEQFF TGTGCCAGCAGCGTCACATCTAGCGGGAGGGCGGGTGAGCAGTTCTTC
TRBJ2-1 NA TRBD2 TRBV6-4 CASSDLAGGLNEQFF TGTGCCAGCAGTGACCTGGCGGGGGGGCTCAATGAGCAGTTCTTC
TRBJ2-2 few TRBD1 TRBV9 CASSVGTIRGPGTGELFF TGTGCCAGCAGCGTAGGCACGATCAGGGGGCCGGGCACCGGGGAGCTGTTTTTT
TRBJ1-5 many TRBD1 TRBV5-1 CASSLGDRVDQPQHF TGCGCCAGCAGCTTGGGGGACAGGGTCGATCAGCCCCAGCATTTT